This record covers a single T cell receptor (beta chain). Its antigen is unknown. The data were taken from a study of lymphopenia after photon versus proton radiotherapy. The data were produced by immunoSEQ multiplex PCR, yet TCRdb's version contains in-frame clones alone and is incomplete. The data contain 150,000 to 200,000 clones, around nine tenths of them singletons. Regarding the study as a whole: Relative stability marked proton patients; photon patients lost diversity and naive cells.

The germline V gene encodes CDR1 SGHNT and CDR2 YYREEE (reference sequence). V lost 4 bases, J lost 6 bases, and 7 bases stayed unmatched. CDR3 size: 14 residues. Source: peripheral blood, taken from a patient treated with photon-based radiotherapy. This rearrangement joins TRBV5-4 to TRBJ1-1; the match to TRBD1 covers 9 bases. This sequence originates from a man aged 45-60 years with gastric cancer. CDR3 DNA: TGTGCCAGCAGCATACAGGGGGCTAGGCCTGAAGCTTTCTTT. Amino acid sequence: CASSIQGARPEAFF.